Sequencing of this TCR beta chain was carried out in a study of control samples from healthy donors and cancer patients. V lost 1 base and J 4 bases, leaving 19 bases between the germline ends. CDR1 and CDR2 from the germline V gene are SGHTA and FQGNSA. CDR3 length: 17 residues. Method: immunoSEQ multiplex PCR; TCRdb's copy keeps in-frame clones and lacks some. The sample includes roughly 100,000 clones, about nine tenths of them seen just once. The origin of this receptor is a human donor in good health. The donor label of this sample is uncertain. V is TRBV7-2 and J is TRBJ1-2, with a weak D call TRBD1 (6 bases). Sequenced material: blood. The CDR3 coding sequence is TGTGCCAGCAGCTTAGGGTCAGAGACAGGAGGACGCTATGGCTACACCTTC. As protein: CASSLGSETGGRYGYTF.